These 10 T cell receptor beta chains came from one sample sequenced in a study of TIL therapy for anti-PD-1-resistant metastatic lung cancer. Specified time point: pre-treatment sample, taken before nivolumab and TIL therapy. Most excised metastases sampled were pleural nodules or supraclavicular lymph nodes. The libraries were made with immunoSEQ v3. Assay: immunoSEQ multiplex PCR; the TCRdb copy retains only in-frame clones and omits some. The data show 25,000 to 30,000 clones, under 80% seen once. Sequencing used tumor tissue, obtained at baseline. All receptors come from a woman between 25 and 85 years old with non-small cell lung cancer.

The chain has TRBV25-1 and TRBJ1-1; D not resolved. V was shortened by 8 bases and J by 1 base, with 11 bases between the two germline ends. CDR3 length: 13 residues. The V gene's germline CDR1 is MGHDK and CDR2 SYGVNS. CDR3 coding DNA: TGTGCCAGCTCTAAGGGATCGAACACTGAAGCTTTCTTT. Translated: CASSKGSNTEAFF.

The chain couples TRBV5-1 to TRBJ2-5, with D possibly being TRBD2 (5 bases). Germline assignment: CDR1 SGHRS and CDR2 YFSETQ. CDR3 length equals 14 residues. Trimming stripped 4 bases from V and 2 bases from J, with 12 bases between. CDR3 residues: CASSHGSGQETQYF. In nucleotides, the CDR3 is TGCGCCAGCAGCCATGGGAGCGGTCAAGAGACCCAGTACTTC.

The chain links TRBV10-3 to TRBJ2-6, with D unresolved. The CDR3 length is 16 residues. V lost 6 bases and J 2 bases, leaving 14 bases between the germline ends. Germline loops: CDR1 ENHRY, CDR2 SYGVKD. This CDR3 reads CAISRSLEAGANVLTF. The CDR3 bases are TGTGCCATCAGCCGATCCCTAGAAGCTGGGGCCAACGTCCTGACTTTC.

This clone has only one observation. The rearrangement uses TRBV6-5 and TRBJ1-1; D might be TRBD1 (6 bases). V was shortened by 6 bases and J by 2 bases, with 10 bases between the two germline ends. The CDR3 covers 13 residues. Germline CDR1 reads MNHEY; CDR2 reads SVGAGI. The DNA for the CDR3 is TGTGCCAGCAGAGGACAGAAAAACACTGAAGCTTTCTTT. This sequence encodes CASRGQKNTEAFF.

V is TRBV5-1 and J is TRBJ2-5; D not certain. Trimming left V 3 bases short and J 5 bases short, with 14 bases between. The germline CDR1 and CDR2 sequences are SGHRS and YFSETQ. The CDR3 is made up of 14 amino acids. CDR3 in DNA: TGCGCCAGCAGCTGGTCCCTAGAACGGGAGACCCAGTACTTC. It codes for CASSWSLERETQYF.

This clone was detected ten times or more. The rearrangement links TRBV19 to TRBJ2-1; TRBD2 matches 8 bases. V lost 1 base to trimming and J lost 8 bases; unmatched junction nucleotides: 7. This CDR3 region has 15 residues. CDR1 LNHDA and CDR2 SQIVND come from the germline V gene (reference sequence). The CDR3 here is CASSIVQREFYEQFF. The CDR3 nucleotides are TGTGCCAGTAGTATAGTCCAGCGGGAGTTTTATGAGCAGTTCTTC.

This clone has a handful of counts. The chain uses TRBV6-1 and TRBJ2-7; D ambiguous. Germline CDR1 and CDR2: MNHNS and SASEGT. Trimming left V 7 bases short and J 2 bases short, with 12 bases between. CDR3 size: 13 residues. Here the CDR3 DNA reads TGTGCCAGCACCATCCGAGGCCCCTACGAGCAGTACTTC. Its translation: CASTIRGPYEQYF.

This clone was recorded once. V usage is TRBV7-2 and J usage is TRBJ2-1, with D perhaps matching TRBD2 (6 bases). Germline CDR1 is SGHTA and CDR2 is FQGNSA. V lost 5 bases and J 0 bases, leaving 14 bases between the germline ends. The CDR3 length is 16 residues. The CDR3 region has the DNA TGTGCCAGCAGCCTCGGACTACTCGGCTCCTACAATGAGCAGTTCTTC. Protein: CASSLGLLGSYNEQFF.

This sequence joins TRBV5-1 and TRBJ2-5, with no clear D. Trimming took off 1 base at V and 5 bases at J, with 6 bases between the two ends. The CDR3 sequence is 12 residues long. Germline V CDR1 and CDR2: SGHRS, YFSETQ. The DNA for the CDR3 is TGCGCCAGCAGCTTGACTCTCGAGACCCAGTACTTC. Amino acids: CASSLTLETQYF. The whole variable domain, remainder taken from reference TRBV5-1 and TRBJ2-5, is KAGVTQTPRYLIKTRGQQVTLSCSPISGHRSVSWYQQTPGQGLQFLFEYFSETQRNKGNFPGRFSGRQFSNSRSEMNVSTLELGDSALYLCASSLTLETQYFGPGTRLLVL.

This clone turned up a few times. The chain uses TRBV14 and TRBJ1-2; D is undetermined. The CDR3 runs to 11 residues. Germline V gives CDR1 SGHDN, CDR2 FVKESK. The CDR3 DNA follows: TGTGCATGGGAGACTAACTATGGCTACACCTTC. Its protein is CAWETNYGYTF.